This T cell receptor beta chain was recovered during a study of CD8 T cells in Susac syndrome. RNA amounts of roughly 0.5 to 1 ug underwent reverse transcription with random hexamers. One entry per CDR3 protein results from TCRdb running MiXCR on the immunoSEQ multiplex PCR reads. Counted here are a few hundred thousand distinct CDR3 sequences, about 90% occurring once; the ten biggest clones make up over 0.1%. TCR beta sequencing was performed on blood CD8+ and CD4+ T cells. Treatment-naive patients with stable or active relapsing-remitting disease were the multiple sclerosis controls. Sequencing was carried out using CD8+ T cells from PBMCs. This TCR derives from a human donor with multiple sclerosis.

The CDR3 DNA reads as TGTGCCAGCAGCGGCGGCTATAACTCCTACGAGCAGTACTTC. Its translation: CASSGGYNSYEQYF. The genes are TRBV7-8 and TRBJ2-7; no clear D gene. Trimming took off 5 bases at V and 0 bases at J, with 11 bases between the two ends. This CDR3 has 14 residues. In germline, CDR1 is SGHVS, CDR2 FQNEAQ.